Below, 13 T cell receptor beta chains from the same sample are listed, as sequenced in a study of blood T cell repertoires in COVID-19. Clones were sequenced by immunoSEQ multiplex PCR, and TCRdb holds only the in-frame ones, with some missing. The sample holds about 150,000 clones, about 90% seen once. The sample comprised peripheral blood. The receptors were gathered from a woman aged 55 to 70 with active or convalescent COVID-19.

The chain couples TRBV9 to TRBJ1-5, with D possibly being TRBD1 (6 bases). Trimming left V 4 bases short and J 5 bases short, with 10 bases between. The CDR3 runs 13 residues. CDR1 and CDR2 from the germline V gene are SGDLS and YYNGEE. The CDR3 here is CASSRRGDQPQHF. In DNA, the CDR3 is TGTGCCAGCAGCCGCAGGGGAGATCAGCCCCAGCATTTT.

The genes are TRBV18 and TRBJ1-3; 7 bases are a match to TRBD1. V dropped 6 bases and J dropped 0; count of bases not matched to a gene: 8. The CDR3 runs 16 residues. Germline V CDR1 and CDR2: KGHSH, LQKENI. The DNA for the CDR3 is TGTGCCAGCTCGACAGGGACGGCCGGCTCTGGAAACACCATATATTTT. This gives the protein CASSTGTAGSGNTIYF.

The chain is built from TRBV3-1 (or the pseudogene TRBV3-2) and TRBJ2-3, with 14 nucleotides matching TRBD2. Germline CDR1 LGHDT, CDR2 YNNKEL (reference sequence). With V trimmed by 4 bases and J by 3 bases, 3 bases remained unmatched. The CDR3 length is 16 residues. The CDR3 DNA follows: TGTGCCAGCAGCCGACTAGCGGGGGGGCTTACAGATACGCAGTATTTT. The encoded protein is CASSRLAGGLTDTQYF.

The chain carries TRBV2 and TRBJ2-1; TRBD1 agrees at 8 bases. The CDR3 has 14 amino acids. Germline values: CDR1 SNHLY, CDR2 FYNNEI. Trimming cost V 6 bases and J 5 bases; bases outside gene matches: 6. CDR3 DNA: TGTGCCAGCAGACGGGACAGGCCCAACAATGAGCAGTTCTTC. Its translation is CASRRDRPNNEQFF.

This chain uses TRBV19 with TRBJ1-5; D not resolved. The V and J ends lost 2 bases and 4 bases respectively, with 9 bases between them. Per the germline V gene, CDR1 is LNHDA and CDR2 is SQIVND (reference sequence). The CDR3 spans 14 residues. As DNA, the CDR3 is TGTGCCAGTAGTATAATTTTACAGAATCAGCCCCAGCATTTT. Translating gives CASSIILQNQPQHF. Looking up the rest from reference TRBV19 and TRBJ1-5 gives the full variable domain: DGGITQSPKYLFRKEGQNVTLSCEQNLNHDAMYWYRQDPGQGLRLIYYSQIVNDFQKGDIAEGYSVSREKKESFPLTVTSAQKNPTAFYLCASSIILQNQPQHFGDGTRLSIL.

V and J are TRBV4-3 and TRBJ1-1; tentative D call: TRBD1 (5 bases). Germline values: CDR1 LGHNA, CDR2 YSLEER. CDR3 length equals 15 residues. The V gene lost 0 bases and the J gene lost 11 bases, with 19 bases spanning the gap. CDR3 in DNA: TGCGCCAGCAGCCAAGATCTGGGACTCTCAAGAGGGGCTTTCTTT. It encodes CASSQDLGLSRGAFF.

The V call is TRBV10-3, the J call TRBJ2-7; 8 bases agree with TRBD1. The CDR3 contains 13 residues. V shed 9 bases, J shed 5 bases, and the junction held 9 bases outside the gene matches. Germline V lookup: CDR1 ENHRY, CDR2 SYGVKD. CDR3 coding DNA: TGTGCCATGGATTCAGGGGGCGAGGACGAGCAGTACTTC. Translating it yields CAMDSGGEDEQYF.

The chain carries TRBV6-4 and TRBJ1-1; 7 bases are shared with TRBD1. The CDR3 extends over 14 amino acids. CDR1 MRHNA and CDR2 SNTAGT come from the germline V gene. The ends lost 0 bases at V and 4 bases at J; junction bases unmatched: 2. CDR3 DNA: TGTGCCAGCAGTGACTCGAACAGGGGCACTGAAGCTTTCTTT. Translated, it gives CASSDSNRGTEAFF.

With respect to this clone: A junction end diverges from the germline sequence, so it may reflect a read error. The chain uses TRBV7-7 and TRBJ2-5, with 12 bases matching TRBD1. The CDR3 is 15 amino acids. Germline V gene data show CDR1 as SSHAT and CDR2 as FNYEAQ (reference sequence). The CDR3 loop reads CASSLGTGGFETQYF. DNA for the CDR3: TGTGCTAGCAGCTTAGGGACAGGGGGCTTTGAGACCCAGTACTTC.

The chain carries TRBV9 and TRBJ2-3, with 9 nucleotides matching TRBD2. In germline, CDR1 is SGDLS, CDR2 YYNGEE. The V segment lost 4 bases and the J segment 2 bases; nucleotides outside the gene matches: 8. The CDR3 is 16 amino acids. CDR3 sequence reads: CASSSPAGGLTDTQYF. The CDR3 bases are TGTGCCAGCAGCTCACCAGCGGGGGGCCTCACAGATACGCAGTATTTT.

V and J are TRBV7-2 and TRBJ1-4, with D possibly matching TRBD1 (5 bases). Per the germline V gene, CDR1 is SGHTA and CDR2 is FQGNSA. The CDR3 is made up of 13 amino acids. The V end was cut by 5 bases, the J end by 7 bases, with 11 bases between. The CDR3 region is CASSRKGREKLFF. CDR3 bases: TGTGCCAGCAGCCGCAAGGGGCGTGAAAAACTGTTTTTT.

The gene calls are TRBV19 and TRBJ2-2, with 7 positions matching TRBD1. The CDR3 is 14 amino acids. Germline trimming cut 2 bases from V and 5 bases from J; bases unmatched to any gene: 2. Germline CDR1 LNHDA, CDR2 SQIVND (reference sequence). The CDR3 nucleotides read TGTGCCAGTAGTATAAGGGGACAGACCGGGGAGCTGTTTTTT. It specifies CASSIRGQTGELFF.

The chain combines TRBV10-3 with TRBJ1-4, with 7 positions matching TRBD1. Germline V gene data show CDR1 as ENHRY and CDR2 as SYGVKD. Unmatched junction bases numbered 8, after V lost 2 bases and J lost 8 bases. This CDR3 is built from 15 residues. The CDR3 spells CAISERSGGREKLFF. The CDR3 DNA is TGTGCCATCAGTGAGAGGTCAGGGGGTAGGGAAAAACTGTTTTTT.